This TCR beta chain derives from a study of blood T cell repertoires in COVID-19. Looking at the study overall: Sites in the United States, Italy and Spain provided acute and convalescent COVID-19 samples. PBMCs, B-cell-depleted T cells, or T cells provided the cDNA or gDNA that made up the material.

The protocol was immunoSEQ multiplex PCR, while the TCRdb copy is restricted to in-frame clones and leaves out a portion. The data show about 200,000 clones, 86% seen once. The CDR3 runs 13 residues. V was pared by 3 bases and J by 7 bases, with 5 bases of the junction left unmatched. The sample comprised peripheral blood. The TCR originated in a man aged 50-60 years with acute or convalescent COVID-19. The chain employs TRBV12-3 or TRBV12-4 and TRBJ1-2; TRBD1 matches at 7 bases. The CDR3 is CASSFIGGSGYTF. In DNA, the CDR3 is TGTGCCAGCAGTTTTATAGGGGGCAGTGGCTACACCTTC.